This T cell receptor (beta chain) originates from a study of T cells after posttransplantation cyclophosphamide. V shed 3 bases and J 2 bases; nucleotides not matched to a gene: 6. This CDR3 is 15 amino acids long. From germline, CDR1 is KGHSH and CDR2 LQKENI. Produced via immunoSEQ multiplex PCR; TCRdb's table is partial and in-frame only. This table holds tens of thousands of clones, 86% found once. The rearrangement links TRBV18 to TRBJ2-7, with 8 bases aligning to TRBD1. This TCR was sampled from a man between 25 and 39 years old with a blood cancer, CMV-positive, and with a related stem cell donor. Sequencing was done on a sample of PBMCs. The CDR3 coding sequence is TGTGCCAGCTCACCTAGGACAGGGCGAACCTACGAGCAGTACTTC. This codes for CASSPRTGRTYEQYF.